The clone carrying this T cell receptor (beta chain) was observed at least ten times. The antigen is unknown. V lost 3 bases and J 0 bases, leaving 10 bases between the germline ends. The CDR3 sequence is 15 residues long. Germline assignment: CDR1 SGHTA and CDR2 FQGNSA. TCR beta CDR3 sequences were amplified from RNA transcripts. First-round RT-PCR targeting the TCR CDR3 was performed with the HTBI primer set. One entry per CDR3 protein results from TCRdb running MiXCR on the multiplex PCR reads. The sample includes fewer than 900,000 distinct CDR3 sequences, 15% to 20% seen only once; the top ten take roughly 8%. Thyroid ultrasound and orbital computed tomography, with clinical symptoms and serum thyroxine and TRAb, informed diagnoses. These data are taken from a study of T cells in Graves' hyperthyroidism and ophthalmopathy. Study-level points and caveats: Also found in blood were most expanded thyroid clonotypes above 0.001.

V gene TRBV7-2 combines with J gene TRBJ2-3; possibly TRBD1 or TRBD2 for D (5 bases each). Material for sequencing was blood. This receptor was obtained from a man between 18 and 35 years old with Graves' hyperthyroidism. This CDR3 reads CASSFGTLSTDTQYF. The CDR3 DNA follows: TGTGCCAGCAGCTTCGGGACCCTAAGCACAGATACGCAGTATTTT.